This TCR beta chain was recorded in a study of blood T cell repertoires in COVID-19. Across the study: In each case, the material was cDNA or gDNA derived from T cells, B-cell-depleted T cells, or PBMCs.

Trimming cost V 5 bases and J 3 bases; bases outside gene matches: 3. Germline V CDR1 and CDR2: LGHNT, FRNRAP. The CDR3 covers 16 residues. In the authors' workflow: It was from reference gene primer amplification that nucleated cell counts were estimated. Sequencing used immunoSEQ multiplex PCR; TCRdb keeps in-frame clones, though not all of them. That table supplies the V and J calls and clone size; D and trimming were determined from the DNA. The sample includes approximately 380,000 clones, roughly nine tenths seen only once; the top ten take 0.8% to 0.9%. Living in 24 US areas, the participants were between about 18 and 100 years of age. Membership in each cohort depended on participant-reported clinical history.

This TCR derives from a woman between 40 and 55 years old who had been exposed to COVID-19. The rearrangement uses TRBV12-5 and TRBJ2-3; 15 bases match TRBD2. Sequences were obtained from PBMCs or T cells enriched from blood (not recorded which). The CDR3 region is CASGPGTSGRTDTQYF. CDR3 nucleotides: TGTGCTAGTGGTCCCGGGACTAGCGGGAGGACAGATACGCAGTATTTT.